Below are 9 T cell receptor beta chains sequenced from a single sample in a study of regulatory T cells in long-lasting Graves disease. Both iRepertoire HTBI primers and Arm-PCR of CDR3 regions were used to build the TCR beta libraries. TCRdb re-called the multiplex PCR reads through MiXCR, storing one row per CDR3 protein. This table has hundreds of thousands of distinct CDR3 sequences, about 16% appearing once. Described time point: newly diagnosed GD, antithyroid drugs for less than 3 months. The TCR library was made from RNA that had been extracted from PBMCs in TRIzol. These same records also appear under a second study, on T cells in Graves' hyperthyroidism and ophthalmopathy.

This material consisted of peripheral blood mononuclear cells (PBMCs), taken at new diagnosis, from a patient treated with antithyroid drugs. The origin of the receptors is a woman aged 40-60 years with Graves disease.

This clonotype was seen ten or more times. The chain combines TRBV12-3 or TRBV12-4 with TRBJ1-2; tentative D call: TRBD1 (5 bases). The CDR3 has 14 residues. The V gene lost 2 bases and the J gene lost 2 bases, with 9 bases spanning the gap. The CDR3, as DNA: TGTGCCAGCAGTTTACACAGGCGGAACTATGGCTACACCTTC. It translates to CASSLHRRNYGYTF.

This chain joins TRBV18 and TRBJ1-6, with a weak D call TRBD1 (6 bases). Germline CDR1 is KGHSH and CDR2 is LQKENI. CDR3 length: 16 amino acids. V was cut by 4 bases and J by 5 bases, with 15 bases left in between. DNA for the CDR3: TGTGCCAGCTCACGGGACACAACAAAAAATAATTCACCCCTCCACTTT. It is translated as CASSRDTTKNNSPLHF.

Ten or more counts support this clonotype. The CDR3: CASIGTGRDYGYTF. The CDR3 DNA follows: TGTGCCAGCATTGGGACAGGGCGTGACTATGGCTACACCTTC. The chain links TRBV2 to TRBJ1-2; 9 bases match TRBD1. Germline V gene data show CDR1 as SNHLY and CDR2 as FYNNEI. With V trimmed by 7 bases and J by 3 bases, 6 bases remained unmatched. CDR3 size: 14 residues.

This clonotype was recorded once. V is TRBV18 and J is TRBJ2-5, with 7 bases lining up with TRBD1. V lost 4 bases and J lost 3; bases outside the gene matches: 8. The germline V gene encodes CDR1 KGHSH and CDR2 LQKENI. This CDR3 contains 15 residues. The CDR3 protein is CASSQAGGTKETQYF. In nucleotides, the CDR3 is TGTGCCAGCTCACAAGCAGGGGGTACGAAAGAGACCCAGTACTTC.

This chain connects TRBV6-2 or TRBV6-3 to TRBJ1-2, with a possible D match to TRBD1 (5 bases). The CDR3 sequence is 16 residues long. Germline-derived CDR1 and CDR2 are MNHEY and SVGEGT. The V end lost 2 bases, the J end lost 1 base, and 14 bases lay between the germline ends. CDR3 in amino acids: CASSYPGQANNYGYTF. CDR3 DNA sequence: TGTGCCAGCAGTTACCCGGGGCAGGCGAATAACTATGGCTACACCTTC.

This clonotype was recorded many times. J is TRBJ1-2 and V is TRBV12-3 or TRBV12-4; 7 nucleotides agree with TRBD1. The CDR3 is 15 residues long. V dropped 5 bases and J dropped 6; count of bases not matched to a gene: 12. The CDR3 sequence: CASSPRDSRGHGYTF. The CDR3, as DNA: TGTGCCAGCAGTCCCCGGGACAGCCGGGGCCATGGCTACACCTTC.

This clonotype has ten or more counts. The chain recombines TRBV13 with TRBJ1-6, with a tentative D call TRBD1 (5 bases). The CDR3 runs to 17 residues. Germline CDR1 reads PRHDT; CDR2 reads FYEKMQ (reference sequence). Deletions cut 5 bases from V and 10 bases from J, with 24 bases between. This CDR3 reads CASSRNPAWGPRSPLHF. For the CDR3, the DNA is TGTGCCAGCAGCAGAAACCCGGCGTGGGGCCCTCGATCACCCCTCCACTTT. The variable domain in full, with the rest retrieved from reference TRBV13 and TRBJ1-6, is AAGVIQSPRHLIKEKRETATLKCYPIPRHDTVYWYQQGPGQDPQFLISFYEKMQSDKGSIPDRFSAQQFSDYHSELNMSSLELGDSALYFCASSRNPAWGPRSPLHFGNGTRLTVT.

This clonotype was seen only a few times. The chain joins TRBV4-1 to TRBJ1-2; D is ambiguous. Between the trimmed V and J ends, which lost 0 bases and 4 bases, there was a span of 12 bases. Germline V gene lookup returns CDR1 MGHRA and CDR2 YSYEKL. The CDR3 length is 15 residues. Here the CDR3 reads CASSQDHRGTYGYTF. CDR3 DNA: TGCGCCAGCAGCCAAGATCATCGGGGTACCTATGGCTACACCTTC.

The J gene is TRBJ2-1, the V gene TRBV29-1, with TRBD2 identical over 8 bases. The trim removed 3 bases at V and 4 bases at J, leaving 5 bases unmatched. Germline values: CDR1 SQVTM, CDR2 ANQGSEA. This CDR3 is 14 amino acids long. CDR3 sequence reads: CSVDSGGVYNEQFF. The CDR3 DNA sequence: TGCAGCGTTGATTCCGGGGGGGTGTACAATGAGCAGTTCTTC.